This T cell receptor beta chain was recorded in a study of identical twins. Study conclusions and caveats: The study found excess low generation probability among twin-shared out-of-frame alpha sequences. Findings came from cross-sectional statistics, without long-term follow-up of donors.

This CDR3 region has 13 residues. Losses at the gene ends were 5 bases for V and 10 bases for J; bases not matched to a gene: 4. The germline CDR1 and CDR2 sequences are DFQATT and SNEGSKA (reference sequence). In TCRdb, the 5' RACE reads were re-called with MiXCR into one record per CDR3 protein. The sample holds nearly 250,000 distinct CDR3 sequences; roughly 7% are singletons and the top ten take roughly 3.7%. As concerns this clonotype: Its target is not known.

These same data were also listed under a study on yellow fever vaccine responses in identical twins.

The sequence came from a woman younger than 35 in good health. Specimen: memory (CD45RO+) T cells sorted from blood. This rearrangement joins TRBV20-1 to TRBJ2-1, with 14 bases lining up with TRBD2. As DNA, the CDR3 is TGCAGTGCTCCGCGGACTAGCGGGAGGGAGCAGTTCTTC. Translated, it gives CSAPRTSGREQFF.